This T cell receptor beta chain was found in a study of Tregs in tolerant kidney transplant recipients. Study results and caveats: Biological reproducibility was not directly addressed, but technical replication error appeared minimal. Tregs expanded with activated donor B cells seemed most donor-specific. Few patients were studied, so findings need validation in larger groups.

A note on this clone: What it binds is unknown.

Thawed PBMCs were FACS-sorted into unstimulated CD4+CD25+CD127- regulatory T cells, CD4+CD25- non-regulatory cells, CD4 and CD8 cells. The assay was immunoSEQ multiplex PCR, and TCRdb's table has in-frame clones only and misses some. The sample has 120,000 or so clones; around 91% are singletons. With V trimmed by 4 bases and J by 7 bases, 13 bases remained unmatched. Germline CDR1 is SGHTS and CDR2 is YDEGEE. The CDR3 runs 16 residues. The chain joins TRBV5-8 to TRBJ2-1, with TRBD2 matching over 8 bases. The clonotype originates from a human donor in good health. The sequenced material came from CD4+ T cells from blood. The CDR3 is CASSPGLERYLNEQFF. The CDR3 DNA is TGTGCCAGCAGCCCGGGACTAGAACGTTATTTAAATGAGCAGTTCTTC.